The 25 T cell receptor beta chains below were found in one sample sequenced in a study of CD8+ T cells in alopecia areata. Indicated treatment: oral pan-JAK inhibitor, 5-10 mg twice daily. RNA, once extracted, was reverse transcribed into cDNA for use as the sequencing template. TCRdb's table, derived via immunoSEQ multiplex PCR, lists solely in-frame clones and lacks some. The data hold about 100,000 clones, with roughly 84% observed a single time. This specimen was CD8+ T cells sorted from blood, taken at week 24, from a patient treated with tofacitinib. These receptors were collected from a human donor with alopecia areata.

This chain connects TRBV27 to TRBJ2-1; 11 nucleotides match TRBD2. Germline V gene sequence: CDR1 MNHEY, CDR2 SMNVEV (reference sequence). The J segment lost 8 bases and the V segment lost 1 base, leaving 4 bases of the junction unmatched. This CDR3 has 15 residues. CDR3 sequence reads: CASSLYSGGAYEQFF. For the CDR3, the DNA is TGTGCCAGCAGTTTATATAGCGGGGGGGCCTATGAGCAGTTCTTC.

This chain joins TRBV29-1 and TRBJ2-7, with D possibly being TRBD2 (5 bases). Trimming took 4 bases from V and 1 from J, leaving 11 bases between them. The CDR3 extends over 13 amino acids. Per germline, CDR1 SQVTM and CDR2 ANQGSEA. CDR3 protein: CSVGWRPSYEQYF. The CDR3 bases are TGCAGCGTTGGTTGGAGGCCATCCTACGAGCAGTACTTC.

This chain connects TRBV29-1 to TRBJ2-5, with TRBD2 matching 11 bases. This CDR3 is built from 15 residues. The V gene end was trimmed by 6 bases and the J gene end by 1 base; junction bases not matched to a gene: 7. CDR1 and CDR2 (germline): SQVTM, ANQGSEA. The CDR3 nucleotides read TGCAGCGTCACCGGGACTAGCGGTCCCCAAGAGACCCAGTACTTC. Its protein product is CSVTGTSGPQETQYF.

The V gene is TRBV6-5, the J gene TRBJ1-1, with D hard to call. The CDR3 is made up of 14 amino acids. The germline V gene encodes CDR1 MNHEY and CDR2 SVGAGI. The V end was cut by 7 bases, the J end by 4 bases, with 16 bases between. Here the CDR3 reads CASTSRARGTEAFF. The CDR3 DNA follows: TGTGCCAGCACCTCGAGGGCACGAGGCACTGAAGCTTTCTTT.

V is TRBV5-1 and J is TRBJ2-7, with TRBD1 matching 7 bases. Germline-derived CDR1 and CDR2 are SGHRS and YFSETQ. The CDR3 runs 15 residues. Unmatched junction bases numbered 11, after V lost 4 bases and J lost 4 bases. CDR3: CASSLEDRLSYEQYF. Written as DNA, the CDR3 is TGCGCCAGCAGCCTGGAGGACAGGCTGTCGTACGAGCAGTACTTC.

This clone has just a few counts. The chain links TRBV29-1 to TRBJ2-1, with 7 bases aligning to TRBD2. The V and J ends lost 0 bases and 4 bases, in that order; junction bases with no gene match: 6. The CDR3 spans 15 residues. Germline-derived CDR1 and CDR2 are SQVTM and ANQGSEA. In nucleotides, the CDR3 is TGCAGCGTTGAAGATCCGGGGGGTGGGTACAATGAGCAGTTCTTC. Protein product: CSVEDPGGGYNEQFF.

This chain links TRBV27 with TRBJ1-1, with 7 bases fitting TRBD1. Trimming cost V 6 bases and J 5 bases; bases outside gene matches: 9. Germline lookup yields CDR1 MNHEY and CDR2 SMNVEV (reference sequence). The length of the CDR3 is 14 residues. The CDR3 loop is CASSPKPGGTEAFF. CDR3 DNA: TGTGCCAGCAGCCCAAAACCAGGGGGGACTGAAGCTTTCTTT.

This rearrangement joins TRBV6-1 to TRBJ1-1, with D hard to call. V was cut by 3 bases and J by 0 bases, with 17 bases left in between. There are 17 residues in the CDR3. CDR1 MNHNS and CDR2 SASEGT come from the germline V gene. DNA for the CDR3: TGTGCCAGCAGTGATTATAATCTCCCTGGGATGAACACTGAAGCTTTCTTT. It translates to CASSDYNLPGMNTEAFF.

The rearrangement links TRBV18 to TRBJ1-2; D is undetermined. Between the trimmed V and J ends, which lost 6 bases and 2 bases, there was a span of 19 bases. Germline CDR1 KGHSH, CDR2 LQKENI. This CDR3 is 16 amino acids long. The CDR3 loop is CASSPRASGWNYGYTF. Here the CDR3 DNA reads TGTGCCAGCTCGCCTCGGGCCAGCGGTTGGAACTATGGCTACACCTTC.

The chain combines TRBV7-2 with TRBJ1-6, with D hard to call. CDR1 and CDR2 from the germline V gene are SGHTA and FQGNSA. V was clipped by 5 bases and J by 8 bases, with 10 bases between them. This CDR3 region has 13 residues. In DNA form, the CDR3 reads TGTGCCAGCAGCGAGGACTCAGATTCACCCCTCCACTTT. Its protein product is CASSEDSDSPLHF. Full variable domain (outside the CDR3, taken from reference TRBV7-2 and TRBJ1-6): GAGVSQSPSNKVTEKGKDVELRCDPISGHTALYWYRQSLGQGLEFLIYFQGNSAPDKSGLPSDRFSAERTGGSVSTLTIQRTQQEDSAVYLCASSEDSDSPLHFGNGTRLTVT.

The chain is built from TRBV12-5 and TRBJ1-1; TRBD1 agrees at 7 bases. Germline loops: CDR1 LGHNT, CDR2 FRNRAP. The V and J ends lost 1 base and 2 bases, in that order; junction bases with no gene match: 13. The CDR3 contains 18 residues. As DNA, the CDR3 is TGTGCTAGTGGTTTGGACCATAGTACGGGACAGCGAAACACTGAAGCTTTCTTT. Translated, it gives CASGLDHSTGQRNTEAFF.

J is TRBJ2-7 and V is TRBV5-4, with D maybe TRBD2 (6 bases). CDR1 SGHNT and CDR2 YYREEE come from the germline V gene (reference sequence). The V gene lost 2 bases and the J gene lost 6 bases, with 12 bases spanning the gap. The CDR3 runs 13 residues. The CDR3 here is CASSLGGRGEQYF. CDR3 sequence (DNA): TGTGCCAGCAGCTTAGGAGGGCGCGGCGAGCAGTACTTC.

V and J are TRBV5-8 and TRBJ2-7; D unresolved. The CDR3 contains 13 residues. V lost 4 bases and J lost 3, with 11 bases in between. Per the germline V gene, CDR1 is SGHTS and CDR2 is YDEGEE. This chain's CDR3 is CASSGYTGYEQYF. The CDR3 DNA is TGTGCCAGCAGCGGCTACACTGGCTACGAGCAGTACTTC.

The J gene is TRBJ2-5, the V gene TRBV4-2; D not certain. Germline V CDR1 and CDR2: LGHNA, YNFKEQ. The CDR3 runs to 15 residues. V shed 0 bases and J shed 7 bases, with 15 bases lying between them. The CDR3 DNA follows: TGTGCCAGCAGCCAAGAACACTTCTTATCGGGGACCCAGTACTTC. Translated: CASSQEHFLSGTQYF.

V gene TRBV2 combines with J gene TRBJ2-7; no clear D. This CDR3 spans 11 amino acids. Germline CDR1 is SNHLY and CDR2 is FYNNEI. Trimming removed 4 bases from V and 4 bases from J, with 5 bases in between. The CDR3: CASSGVYEQYF. The CDR3 DNA sequence: TGTGCCAGCAGTGGAGTGTACGAGCAGTACTTC.

In regard to this clone: Relative to the germline gene, one junction end is altered; a read error may explain this. The CDR3 bases are TGTGCTAGCAGCCCGATAGCGGGGGTTGGAGAGACCCAGTACTTC. Translation: CASSPIAGVGETQYF. The J gene is TRBJ2-5, the V gene TRBV7-7, with 9 bases matching TRBD2. This CDR3 is 15 amino acids long. Germline lookup yields CDR1 SSHAT and CDR2 FNYEAQ (reference sequence).

The chain uses TRBV6-5 and TRBJ1-1; no definite D call. The CDR3 contains 15 residues. Germline CDR1 reads MNHEY; CDR2 reads SVGAGI. Trimming cost V 0 bases and J 6 bases, with 14 bases left between them. The CDR3 here is CASSYSGRPAAEAFF. The CDR3 DNA is TGTGCCAGCAGTTACTCGGGCAGGCCCGCGGCTGAAGCTTTCTTT.

In its sample, this clone was seen a few times. The rearrangement links TRBV5-1 to TRBJ2-6; tentative D call: TRBD1 (6 bases). CDR3 length: 16 amino acids. In germline, CDR1 is SGHRS, CDR2 YFSETQ. V lost 4 bases and J lost 3, with 14 bases in between. The CDR3 spells CASSLTSGDGANVLTF. The CDR3 DNA follows: TGCGCCAGCAGCCTTACCTCAGGGGATGGGGCCAACGTCCTGACTTTC.

The chain carries TRBV29-1 and TRBJ2-7; D unclear. The V gene lost 4 bases and the J gene lost 2 bases, with 9 bases spanning the gap. In germline, CDR1 is SQVTM, CDR2 ANQGSEA. This CDR3 is built from 12 residues. The CDR3 coding sequence is TGCAGCGTTGTTTCAGAGACCTACGAGCAGTACTTC. Translated, it gives CSVVSETYEQYF.

This clone turned up a few times. The rearrangement links TRBV29-1 to TRBJ2-3; D call uncertain. From germline, CDR1 is SQVTM and CDR2 ANQGSEA. Trimming pared 7 bases from V and 9 bases from J, leaving 14 bases between. CDR3 length equals 11 residues. CDR3 nucleotides: TGCAGCGATAGAGATGCAGGCACGCAGTATTTT. Protein sequence: CSDRDAGTQYF.

V is TRBV6-6 and J is TRBJ2-5; tentatively, D is TRBD2 (5 bases). The V end lost 6 bases, the J end lost 2 bases, and 10 bases lay between the germline ends. Per the germline V gene, CDR1 is MNHNY and CDR2 is SVGAGI (reference sequence). There are 13 residues in the CDR3. The CDR3 DNA reads TGTGCCAGCAGGGACTGGGAACAAGAGACCCAGTACTTC. Its protein product is CASRDWEQETQYF.

This clone occurred a few times. CDR3 region: CSGVVVGVGETQYF. The CDR3 nucleotides are TGCAGCGGAGTCGTCGTGGGGGTAGGAGAGACCCAGTACTTC. The rearrangement links TRBV29-1 to TRBJ2-5; D is perhaps TRBD1 or TRBD2 (5 bases each). V was trimmed by 7 bases and J by 4 bases, leaving 19 bases between them. Per the germline V gene, CDR1 is SQVTM and CDR2 is ANQGSEA. The CDR3 totals 14 residues.

The chain uses TRBV27 and TRBJ2-3; D gene unclear. Looked up from germline, CDR1 is MNHEY and CDR2 is SMNVEV (reference sequence). Trimming took off 6 bases at V and 1 base at J, with 8 bases between the two ends. The CDR3 loop spans 13 amino acids. CDR3 in DNA: TGTGCCAGCAGCCGTCGGGGCACAGATACGCAGTATTTT. As protein: CASSRRGTDTQYF.

A few counts support this clone. The chain combines TRBV19 with TRBJ1-5; 7 nucleotides match TRBD1. The CDR3 runs 15 residues. The germline gives CDR1 LNHDA, CDR2 SQIVND (reference sequence). V lost 9 bases, J lost 1 base, and 9 bases stayed unmatched. DNA for the CDR3: TGTGCCAGCCGACAGGGCGGTAGGAGCAATCAGCCCCAGCATTTT. Its translation is CASRQGGRSNQPQHF.

The CDR3 region has the DNA TGTGCCAGCAGCCAAGGCGGGGGGCGCACCGGGGAGCTGTTTTTT. Protein: CASSQGGGRTGELFF. J is TRBJ2-2 and V is TRBV4-2; 8 bases are shared with TRBD2. The germline gives CDR1 LGHNA, CDR2 YNFKEQ. The CDR3 totals 15 residues. V gave up 1 base and J gave up 4 bases; unmatched junction bases: 2.